This T cell receptor (beta chain) was captured by sequencing in a study of T cells in Graves' hyperthyroidism and ophthalmopathy. Study results and limitations: A model of 13 V-J pairs discriminated ophthalmopathy from stable hyperthyroidism.

This clonotype was detected once. Its cognate antigen is unknown. Template material for amplifying TCR beta CDR3 regions consisted of RNA transcripts. HTBI primers drove first-round RT-PCR of the TCR CDR3. Each CDR3 protein gets one entry after TCRdb re-called the multiplex PCR reads with MiXCR. The table shows hundreds of thousands of distinct CDR3 sequences, with approximately 40% occurring only once. The specimen sequenced was blood. This TCR was recovered from a woman aged 35 to 49 with Graves' hyperthyroidism.

Written as DNA, the CDR3 is TGTGCCAGCAGTGAATACCGGACAGGGCTCAGCGCCGGGGAGCTGTTTTTT. This codes for CASSEYRTGLSAGELFF. This chain connects TRBV25-1 to TRBJ2-2; 8 bases line up with TRBD1. Germline V gene lookup returns CDR1 MGHDK and CDR2 SYGVNS. The CDR3 extends over 17 amino acids. The trim removed 0 bases at V and 6 bases at J, leaving 9 bases unmatched.